The next 24 T cell receptor beta chains were all read from a single sample in a study of vaccination and CD4 T cells after COVID-19. The Oncomine TCR Beta short-read assay sequenced DNA from cultured CD4+ T cells. A single record per CDR3 protein comes from TCRdb applying MiXCR to the PCR reads. The table shows approximately 19,000 distinct CDR3 sequences, with around 50% occurring only once. Treatment specified: roughly 10-day PBMC culture with coronavirus spike peptide pools or control peptides (ViraFEST assay). Antigens of these TCRs are unknown. The sample consisted of CD4+ T cells from blood, cultured in vitro, taken before SARS-CoV-2 vaccination. All receptors derive from a human donor who had recovered from COVID-19.

This clonotype appeared a few times. The chain has TRBV7-3 and TRBJ1-6; D uncertain. The V end was cut by 2 bases, the J end by 10 bases, with 9 bases between. The germline V gene has CDR1 SGHTA and CDR2 FQGTGA. This CDR3 is 13 amino acids long. The chain's CDR3 is CASSLDWTSPLHF. In DNA form, the CDR3 reads TGTGCCAGCAGCTTAGATTGGACCTCACCCCTCCACTTT.

The chain links TRBV4-2 to TRBJ1-2; a weak D match, TRBD1 (5 bases). The CDR3 runs to 15 residues. Germline V gene data show CDR1 as LGHNA and CDR2 as YNFKEQ. V lost 4 bases to trimming and J lost 5 bases, with 17 bases between them. This chain's CDR3 is CASSPPQGPRYGYTF. The DNA of the CDR3 is TGTGCCAGCAGCCCGCCGCAGGGACCGAGGTATGGCTACACCTTC.

The chain employs TRBV20-1 and TRBJ2-3, with D perhaps matching TRBD1 or TRBD2 (5 bases each). Germline values: CDR1 DFQATT, CDR2 SNEGSKA (reference sequence). V lost 3 bases and J lost 8, with 9 bases in between. The CDR3 loop spans 11 amino acids. The CDR3 sequence is CSARAGTTQYF. CDR3 bases: TGCAGTGCTAGGGCCGGGACTACGCAGTATTTT.

This chain links TRBV5-4 with TRBJ2-1; the D call may be TRBD1 or TRBD2 (5 bases each). V gave up 5 bases and J gave up 6 bases, with 9 bases separating them. The CDR3 is 12 amino acids. The V gene's germline CDR1 is SGHNT and CDR2 YYREEE (reference sequence). CDR3 loop: CASSSGTNEQFF. CDR3 DNA sequence: TGTGCCAGCAGTTCCGGGACCAATGAGCAGTTCTTC. Variable domain in full (rest from reference TRBV5-4 and TRBJ2-1): ETGVTQSPTHLIKTRGQQVTLRCSSQSGHNTVSWYQQALGQGPQFIFQYYREEENGRGNFPPRFSGLQFPNYSSELNVNALELDDSALYLCASSSGTNEQFFGPGTRLTVL.

The chain links TRBV12-3 or TRBV12-4 to TRBJ1-1; 8 positions agree with TRBD1. J lost 1 base, V lost 5 bases, and 6 bases had no gene match. The CDR3 sequence is 15 residues long. Here the CDR3 reads CASSETGAGNTEAFF. The DNA for the CDR3 is TGTGCCAGCAGTGAGACAGGGGCTGGGAACACTGAAGCTTTCTTT.

The genes are TRBV5-8 and TRBJ2-7; 8 nucleotides agree with TRBD1. V gave up 4 bases and J gave up 1 base; unmatched junction bases: 4. The CDR3 extends over 14 amino acids. Germline assignment: CDR1 SGHTS and CDR2 YDEGEE. CDR3 in DNA: TGTGCCAGCAGCCAACACAGGGGGTCCTACGAGCAGTACTTC. Encoded protein: CASSQHRGSYEQYF.

The chain has TRBV30 and TRBJ2-7; 9 nucleotides line up with TRBD2. J gave up 2 bases and V 3 bases, and 14 bases lay outside the gene matches. This CDR3 has 17 residues. Germline-derived CDR1 and CDR2 are GTSNPN and SVGIG (reference sequence). The CDR3 DNA is TGTGCCTGGAGCCCACCCCCAAGACTAGCGGTGACCTACGAGCAGTACTTC. Translation: CAWSPPPRLAVTYEQYF.

This clonotype has a handful of counts. The rearrangement joins TRBV2 to TRBJ2-2, with 7 bases identical to TRBD1. This CDR3 region has 14 residues. The germline V gene has CDR1 SNHLY and CDR2 FYNNEI. V gave up 6 bases and J gave up 1 base; unmatched junction bases: 2. The CDR3 coding sequence is TGTGCCAGCAGCTGGACAGGGAACACCGGGGAGCTGTTTTTT. It codes for CASSWTGNTGELFF.

This clonotype was seen only once. The V and J genes are TRBV10-3 and TRBJ1-2, with a possible D match to TRBD1 (5 bases). The length of the CDR3 is 13 residues. CDR1 and CDR2 (germline): ENHRY, SYGVKD. V lost 4 bases and J 6 bases, leaving 12 bases between the germline ends. This CDR3 reads CAISAGRVDGYTF. In DNA, the CDR3 is TGTGCCATCAGTGCGGGCAGGGTGGATGGCTACACCTTC.

The gene calls are TRBV18 and TRBJ1-1, with D possibly TRBD1 on 6 matching bases. Germline assignment: CDR1 KGHSH and CDR2 LQKENI. The CDR3 runs to 18 residues. V lost 0 bases, J lost 4 bases, and 21 bases lay in between. The CDR3 loop is CASSPPWGLGRAATEAFF. Here the CDR3 DNA reads TGTGCCAGCTCACCACCGTGGGGGCTTGGCAGGGCTGCCACTGAAGCTTTCTTT.

V usage is TRBV19 and J usage is TRBJ2-3, with D maybe TRBD2 (6 bases). Looked up from germline, CDR1 is LNHDA and CDR2 is SQIVND (reference sequence). The CDR3 totals 14 residues. Trimming stripped 0 bases from V and 8 bases from J, with 12 bases between. In DNA form, the CDR3 reads TGTGCCAGTAGTATAGAGGAGGGAGGAGGTACGCAGTATTTT. Translating it yields CASSIEEGGGTQYF.

The chain combines TRBV6-1 with TRBJ2-1; 10 nucleotides agree with TRBD2. Germline CDR1 is MNHNS and CDR2 is SASEGT. J lost 5 bases, V lost 6 bases, and 16 bases had no gene match. This CDR3 is built from 18 residues. Here the CDR3 reads CASSPIAPLAGRNNEQFF. The CDR3, as DNA: TGTGCCAGCAGCCCCATAGCCCCACTAGCGGGGAGGAACAATGAGCAGTTCTTC.

The gene calls are TRBV11-2 and TRBJ1-3; D is undetermined. The germline gives CDR1 SGHAT, CDR2 FQNNGV. The CDR3 spans 15 residues. Trimming removed 2 bases at V and 4 bases at J, with 12 bases between. CDR3 in DNA: TGTGCCAGCAGCTTACGAAACTCGTCCGGAAACACCATATATTTT. This translates into CASSLRNSSGNTIYF. The full variable domain, in which reference TRBV11-2 and TRBJ1-3 provide the parts outside the CDR3, is EAGVAQSPRYKIIEKRQSVAFWCNPISGHATLYWYQQILGQGPKLLIQFQNNGVVDDSQLPKDRFSAERLKGVDSTLKIQPAKLEDSAVYLCASSLRNSSGNTIYFGEGSWLTVV.

This chain joins TRBV20-1 and TRBJ1-1; no clear D. Trimming shortened V by 1 base and J by 1 base, and 13 bases separated the two germline ends. Germline loops: CDR1 DFQATT, CDR2 SNEGSKA (reference sequence). The CDR3 spans 15 residues. The CDR3 reads CSARGGWEKNTEAFF. The DNA of the CDR3 is TGCAGTGCTAGAGGGGGATGGGAGAAGAACACTGAAGCTTTCTTT.

CDR3 amino acids: CATEREFGNEQFF. The CDR3 bases are TGTGCCACCGAACGGGAATTCGGCAATGAGCAGTTCTTC. The chain joins TRBV24-1 to TRBJ2-1, with D perhaps matching TRBD2 (5 bases). This CDR3 is 13 amino acids long. CDR1 is KGHDR and CDR2 is SFDVKD in the germline V gene. The ends were cut back, 9 bases at V and 6 bases at J, with 14 bases in the middle.

V gene TRBV19 combines with J gene TRBJ2-3, with a weak D call TRBD1 (6 bases). CDR3 size: 12 residues. Germline loops: CDR1 LNHDA, CDR2 SQIVND (reference sequence). Deletions cut 10 bases from V and 8 bases from J, with 16 bases between. The CDR3 DNA reads TGTGCCACCGGACAGAGTGTGTCTACGCAGTATTTT. Translating gives CATGQSVSTQYF.

The CDR3 nucleotides are TGTGCCAGCAGTAAGACAGGAGGTAGCAATCAGCCCCAGCATTTT. It is translated as CASSKTGGSNQPQHF. This chain connects TRBV2 to TRBJ1-5, with a tentative D call TRBD1 (6 bases). The CDR3 consists of 15 residues. V lost 5 bases, J lost 0 bases, and 11 bases lay in between. CDR1 SNHLY and CDR2 FYNNEI come from the germline V gene. The complete variable domain, with remaining parts taken from reference TRBV2 and TRBJ1-5, reads EPEVTQTPSHQVTQMGQEVILRCVPISNHLYFYWYRQILGQKVEFLVSFYNNEISEKSEIFDDQFSVERPDGSNFTLKIRSTKLEDSAMYFCASSKTGGSNQPQHFGDGTRLSIL.

The CDR3 protein is CASGTGTPINTEAFF. The CDR3 DNA reads as TGTGCCAGCGGGACCGGGACCCCGATAAACACTGAAGCTTTCTTT. This chain connects TRBV6-1 to TRBJ1-1, with D perhaps matching TRBD1 (5 bases). The CDR3 length is 15 residues. Trimming removed 8 bases at V and 2 bases at J, with 18 bases between. CDR1 MNHNS and CDR2 SASEGT come from the germline V gene.

This rearrangement joins TRBV5-1 to TRBJ1-5, with no clear D. Trimming removed 2 bases from V and 5 bases from J, with 8 bases in between. Per the germline V gene, CDR1 is SGHRS and CDR2 is YFSETQ. This CDR3 has 13 amino acids. In nucleotides, the CDR3 is TGCGCCAGCAGCTTACAGCCAGATCAGCCCCAGCATTTT. It encodes CASSLQPDQPQHF.

The CDR3 is CSARAGIGEQFF. The CDR3 DNA reads TGCAGTGCTAGAGCAGGGATCGGTGAGCAGTTCTTC. The rearrangement links TRBV20-1 to TRBJ2-1; D may be TRBD1 (5 bases). This CDR3 region has 12 residues. V was shortened by 1 base and J by 9 bases, with 10 bases between the two germline ends. Germline V gene data show CDR1 as DFQATT and CDR2 as SNEGSKA (reference sequence).

The chain joins TRBV6-1 to TRBJ2-3; TRBD2 matches 11 bases. Germline lookup yields CDR1 MNHNS and CDR2 SASEGT. The ends lost 6 bases at V and 6 bases at J; junction bases unmatched: 11. This CDR3 is 16 amino acids long. Here the CDR3 DNA reads TGTGCCAGCAGAAGAACTAGCGGGGGTGGCGGTGATACGCAGTATTTT. Translating it yields CASRRTSGGGGDTQYF.

This clonotype was observed once. J is TRBJ2-5 and V is TRBV9; TRBD1 matches 8 bases. Germline CDR1 SGDLS, CDR2 YYNGEE. This CDR3 is built from 12 residues. The J segment lost 5 bases and the V segment lost 4 bases, leaving 1 base of the junction unmatched. The CDR3 coding sequence is TGTGCCAGCAGCCCAGGGGGCGAGACCCAGTACTTC. It specifies CASSPGGETQYF.

This CDR3 is CASSPGQGEGPYNEQFF. In DNA form, the CDR3 reads TGTGCCAGCAGCCCCGGACAGGGAGAGGGCCCCTACAATGAGCAGTTCTTC. This sequence joins TRBV7-9 and TRBJ2-1; 8 bases align to TRBD1. The CDR3 totals 17 residues. CDR1 SEHNR and CDR2 FQNEAQ come from the germline V gene (reference sequence). Trimming removed 5 bases from V and 2 bases from J; junction bases left unmatched: 11.

The chain is built from TRBV6-5 and TRBJ2-1, with TRBD2 matching over 10 bases. Germline CDR1 MNHEY, CDR2 SVGAGI. The CDR3 length is 16 residues. The V segment lost 0 bases and the J segment 6 bases; nucleotides outside the gene matches: 5. The CDR3 is CASSYSISGGVNEQFF. CDR3 in DNA: TGTGCCAGCAGTTACTCGATCAGCGGGGGGGTCAATGAGCAGTTCTTC.